Below, 5 T cell receptor beta chains from the same sample are listed, as sequenced in a study of blood T cells in healthy people across ages. The second PCR ran roughly 6 to 11 cycles with a sample-barcoded 5' primer and J-beta primers. TCRdb called the 5' RACE reads again in MiXCR, with one record for every CDR3 protein. This sample has some 1.5 million distinct CDR3 sequences, with around 40% found just once. The sequenced sample was blood. These receptor sequences come from a woman under 30 in good health.

This clonotype was observed a handful of times. The CDR3 sequence: CASNAAGKGYEQYF. The CDR3 DNA sequence: TGTGCCAGCAACGCTGCGGGGAAAGGCTACGAGCAGTACTTC. The V and J genes are TRBV7-9 and TRBJ2-7; D is possibly TRBD2 (6 bases). Deletions cut 7 bases from V and 3 bases from J, with 16 bases between. Germline loops: CDR1 SEHNR, CDR2 FQNEAQ (reference sequence). This CDR3 comprises 14 residues. Full variable domain (missing parts from reference TRBV7-9 and TRBJ2-7): DTGVSQNPRHKITKRGQNVTFRCDPISEHNRLYWYRQTLGQGPEFLTYFQNEAQLEKSRLLSDRFSAERPKGSFSTLEIQRTEQGDSAMYLCASNAAGKGYEQYFGPGTRLTVT.

Regarding this clonotype: The germline gene is not matched at one end of the junction; a read error may be the cause. The chain has TRBV5-1 and TRBJ1-2; tentatively, D is TRBD1 (6 bases). The CDR3 is 15 amino acids. Per the germline V gene, CDR1 is SGHRS and CDR2 is YFSETQ. The CDR3 loop is CTSSLGAGLDYGYTF. The DNA of the CDR3 is TGCACCAGCAGCTTGGGGGCAGGGTTGGACTATGGCTACACCTTC.

This chain uses TRBV2 with TRBJ2-4; 8 nucleotides align to TRBD1. The CDR3 has 14 amino acids. The V and J ends lost 7 bases and 3 bases, in that order; junction bases with no gene match: 5. CDR1 is SNHLY and CDR2 is FYNNEI in the germline V gene. CDR3 DNA sequence: TGTGCCAGCACAGGGGGCCGGGGCAAAAACATTCAGTACTTC. Translated: CASTGGRGKNIQYF.

In its sample, this clonotype was seen a few times. This chain links TRBV6-2 or TRBV6-3 with TRBJ2-3; 8 nucleotides align to TRBD2. Trimming removed 4 bases from V and 2 bases from J; junction bases left unmatched: 8. The CDR3 consists of 16 residues. Germline V gene data show CDR1 as MNHEY and CDR2 as SVGEGT. The CDR3, as DNA: TGTGCCAGCAGTTTCCTGGGACTAGGGTTCACAGATACGCAGTATTTT. It specifies CASSFLGLGFTDTQYF.

This clonotype was seen once. This chain uses TRBV7-2 with TRBJ1-2, with 7 bases lining up with TRBD1. The V segment lost 5 bases and the J segment 5 bases; nucleotides outside the gene matches: 11. Germline CDR1 reads SGHTA; CDR2 reads FQGNSA. CDR3 length equals 15 residues. CDR3 sequence reads: CASSPMAGGGYGYTF. For the CDR3, the DNA is TGTGCCAGCAGCCCTATGGCAGGGGGAGGTTATGGCTACACCTTC. Supplemented by reference TRBV7-2 and TRBJ1-2, the full variable domain reads GAGVSQSPSNKVTEKGKDVELRCDPISGHTALYWYRQSLGQGLEFLIYFQGNSAPDKSGLPSDRFSAERTGGSVSTLTIQRTQQEDSAVYLCASSPMAGGGYGYTFGSGTRLTVV.